This T cell receptor beta chain is drawn from a study of T-cell reconstitution after alpha-beta-depleted transplantation in children. Germline loops: CDR1 LGHNA, CDR2 YSLEER. There are 16 residues in the CDR3. Trimming took 1 base from V and 5 from J, leaving 14 bases between them. Regarding the study as a whole: In some patients, recipient T cells and intrathymic progenitors surviving conditioning explained high day-60 diversity. At one year after transplant, newly produced T cells mostly accounted for T-cell counts and diversity. As was reported, about two months after transplant, alpha-beta T cells came from several hundred expanded graft clones.

Preparation of the TCRbeta library was carried out with unique molecular identifiers. TCRdb reanalysed the PCR reads using MiXCR and keeps one entry per CDR3 protein. Here the sample spans 150,000 to 250,000 distinct CDR3 sequences, 6.3% being singletons. This clonotype was counted ten times or more. The antigen is unknown. Material: PBMCs, obtained before TCRalphabeta/CD19-depleted stem cell transplant. This clonotype was obtained from a girl less than two years old with combined immunodeficiency, due to receive a stem cell transplant. The V and J genes are TRBV4-3 and TRBJ1-4, with D perhaps TRBD1 (6 bases). This chain's CDR3 is CASSQGRGARNEKLFF. The CDR3, as DNA: TGCGCCAGCAGCCAAGGGCGGGGGGCGCGGAATGAAAAACTGTTTTTT.